This T cell receptor beta chain stems from a study of low-dose radiotherapy and immunotherapy resistance in tumors (dated by TCRdb to the early 2020s). Describing the broader study: In Cohort 1, each fraction delivered 0.5 Gy every 2 weeks, and the prescribed total PTV dose was 6.5 Gy. Cohort 2 received 1 Gy per fraction every two weeks, with a total of 13 Gy over 26 weeks. Nivolumab and ipilimumab were both given intravenously, with nivolumab at a 240 mg flat dose every two weeks and ipilimumab at 1 mg/kg every six weeks. Every two weeks, patients got intravenous cyclophosphamide at 200 mg/m2, given one day ahead of each radiation and immunotherapy administration. Patients took aspirin 300 mg orally once daily for four cycles, starting on cycle 1 day 1. First-strand cDNA was synthesized with Superscript III and a set of TRAV- and TRBV-specific primers, covering both TCRalpha and TCRbeta chains. Trial participants were not randomized into treatment groups. Eight patients were included in the translational analysis: three from the first dose cohort and the first five from the second dose cohort.

At least ten counts were recorded for this clonotype. The antigen it binds to is not known. No base-level quality is on record; no much larger clone is a single base apart. Sequencing was carried out with an Illumina HiSeq 2500. A roughly 20-cycle PCR with Phusion amplified the TCRs, pairing a constant-region primer with the adapter that was attached to the V primers. The MessageAmp II aRNA Amplification Kit was used to amplify the isolated mRNA, with in vitro transcription run for approximately 15 hours at 37 degrees C. mRNA for TCR sequencing was isolated with the Dynabeads mRNA DIRECT Purification Kit. Indexed Illumina adapters were added in a second roughly 25-cycle Phusion PCR, and the resulting products were purified with AMPure XP beads. Per the source publication's procedure: Custom Perl scripts were used to pool TCR sequences that encoded the same protein, to remove out-of-frame sequences, and to calculate the abundance of each clonotype. The analysis excluded TCR sequences that were supported by just one read. Among the metrics used to describe the repertoires were Shannon entropy, Gini index, clonality, richness, and the frequency of TCRs shared between repertoires. The public reads were quality trimmed at Q25 with fastp and then assembled into clones with MiXCR by TCRdb, keeping productive beta chains. Merged by CDR3 protein, the rows form single entries marked with the most common genes and DNA. The V and J calls reflect TCRdb's pipeline rather than the authors' work. This sample has tens of thousands of distinct CDR3 sequences in its table, and around a third of those were observed once. The ten largest clones capture approximately 8.4% of the sample.

The CDR3 goes from the cysteine to the phenylalanine over 15 residues. Kept here is only the CDR3 DNA, which spans 45 bases and is read in frame from base 1. As encoded in the germline V gene (reference sequence), CDR1 is LNHDA while CDR2 is SQIVND. Trimming removed 8 bases from V and 1 base from J; the gene matches leave 8 bases unexplained. According to the study, the label for this sample's time point signals: after trial treatment. What this sample's treatment or condition label stands for: LDRT plus nivolumab, ipilimumab, low-dose cyclophosphamide and aspirin (RACIN trial). Donors were enrolled in RACIN, a single-arm phase I dose-escalation trial in which nivolumab, ipilimumab, aspirin, low-dose cyclophosphamide and low-dose radiotherapy were combined. Patients were eligible if they had advanced solid tumors that were TIL-negative.

Sample: PBMCs, taken after low-dose radiotherapy plus immunotherapy. The clonotype comes from a male donor with rectosigmoid adenocarcinoma. The rearranged chain carries TRBV19 and TRBJ2-3; TRBD2 lines up with 8 middle nucleotides. Here is the DNA: TGTGCCAGTGGAGCGGGGGATTGGGGCACAGATACGCAGTATTTT. Protein translation: CASGAGDWGTDTQYF. When the CDR3 is completed using the reference TRBV19 and TRBJ2-3 genes on either side, the full variable domain is DGGITQSPKYLFRKEGQNVTLSCEQNLNHDAMYWYRQDPGQGLRLIYYSQIVNDFQKGDIAEGYSVSREKKESFPLTVTSAQKNPTAFYLCASGAGDWGTDTQYFGPGTRLTVL.